This entry is about one T cell receptor (beta chain). The sample belongs to a study of cytotoxic CD8 clonotypes in ibrutinib-treated CLL. This CDR3 comprises 18 residues. The J segment lost 1 base and the V segment lost 5 bases, leaving 14 bases of the junction unmatched. Per the germline V gene, CDR1 is MDHEN and CDR2 is SYDVKM. The table came from immunoSEQ multiplex PCR; TCRdb's copy has only in-frame clones and leaves some out. Among about 14,000 clones listed, around 70% were seen once. The sequence derives from a human donor with chronic lymphocytic leukemia. Source: PBMCs, taken before ibrutinib treatment. V gene TRBV28 combines with J gene TRBJ1-1; TRBD1 matches 9 bases. CDR3 nucleotides: TGTGCCAGCAGTCCGTATCCAACCGGGACAGGGCCGAACACTGAAGCTTTCTTT. Protein: CASSPYPTGTGPNTEAFF.